This T cell receptor beta chain was sequenced in a study of post-analysis software for immune sequencing data. Study at large: Progressive-relapsing, secondary progressive and relapsing-remitting multiple sclerosis were among the disease courses included. Findings and caveats of the study: About five TRBV segments, including TRBV5-6, TRBV5-1 and TRBV20-1, were more frequent in patients than controls. Co-batched samples clustered tightly together by F measure. Controls' normalized Chao1 diversity significantly exceeded that of multiple sclerosis patients.

The TCR beta cDNA libraries carried unique molecular identifiers. A population of about 0.95 to 10 million T cells gave rise to roughly 0.5 million cDNA molecules. MiXCR, run by TCRdb on the PCR reads, gives a single entry per CDR3 protein. Altogether hundreds of thousands of distinct CDR3 sequences are present, 40% to 50% being singletons, with the ten largest covering roughly 1.8%. A word on this clonotype: Its cognate antigen is unknown.

Germline CDR1 and CDR2: SQVTM and ANQGSEA. This CDR3 is 14 amino acids long. V lost 1 base, J lost 2 bases, and 2 bases stayed unmatched. The receptor was isolated from a girl under 18 with multiple sclerosis. This chain joins TRBV29-1 and TRBJ2-7; TRBD1 matches 10 bases. Sequenced input: blood. The CDR3 sequence is CSVEGTGGAYEQYF. CDR3 nucleotides: TGCAGCGTTGAAGGGACAGGGGGAGCCTACGAGCAGTACTTC.